The present T cell receptor (beta chain) was sequenced within a study of blood T cell repertoires in COVID-19. Study-wide context: Collection of acute and convalescent COVID-19 samples took place in the United States, Italy and Spain. T cells, B-cell-depleted T cells, or PBMCs supplied cDNA or gDNA.

In the original processing: Researchers report that nucleated cell counts were estimated from reference gene primer amplification. Method: immunoSEQ multiplex PCR; TCRdb's copy keeps in-frame clones and lacks some. The V and J calls and clone size were taken over from that table, and D and trimming were inferred from the DNA. The repertoire consists of about 330,000 clones, with roughly 87% occurring once and the leading ten covering approximately 5.2%. Concerning this clone: The junction does not match germline at one end; this may be a read error.

The study counted Cohort 3 donors as recovered given two negative PCRs, clearance, or symptom resolution. The CDR3 sequence is 17 residues long. CDR1 and CDR2 (germline): SGHTS, YDEGEE. This receptor was taken from a woman in her thirties who had recovered from COVID-19. The specimen was PBMCs or T cells enriched from blood (not recorded which). V usage is TRBV5-8 and J usage is TRBJ1-2, with 7 positions matching TRBD1. CDR3 coding DNA: TGTGCCAGCAGCCCCGACAGGGACCCGAGACTTTCCTATCGCTACACCTTC. Translation: CASSPDRDPRLSYRYTF.